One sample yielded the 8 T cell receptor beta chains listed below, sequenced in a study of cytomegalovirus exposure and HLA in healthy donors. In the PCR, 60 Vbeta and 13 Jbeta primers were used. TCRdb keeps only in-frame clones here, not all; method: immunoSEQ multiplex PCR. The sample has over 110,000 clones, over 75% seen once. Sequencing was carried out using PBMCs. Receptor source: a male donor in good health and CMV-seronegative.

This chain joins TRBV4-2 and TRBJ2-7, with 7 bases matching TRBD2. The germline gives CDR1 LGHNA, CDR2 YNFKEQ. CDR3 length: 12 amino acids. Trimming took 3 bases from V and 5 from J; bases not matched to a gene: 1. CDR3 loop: CASSQGGDEQYF. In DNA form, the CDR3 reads TGTGCCAGCAGCCAGGGGGGGGACGAGCAGTACTTC.

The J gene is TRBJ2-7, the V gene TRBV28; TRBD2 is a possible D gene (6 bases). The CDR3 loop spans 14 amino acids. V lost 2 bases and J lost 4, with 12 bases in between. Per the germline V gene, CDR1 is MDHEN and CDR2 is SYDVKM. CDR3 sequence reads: CASSLRLRGYEQYF. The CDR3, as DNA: TGTGCCAGCAGTTTAAGATTGCGGGGATACGAGCAGTACTTC.

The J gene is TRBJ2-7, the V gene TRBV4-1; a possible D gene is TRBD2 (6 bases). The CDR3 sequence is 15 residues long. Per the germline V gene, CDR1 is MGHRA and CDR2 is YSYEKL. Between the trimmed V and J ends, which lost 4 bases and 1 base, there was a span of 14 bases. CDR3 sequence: CASSLTSGLSYEQYF. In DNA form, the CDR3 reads TGCGCCAGCAGCCTAACAAGCGGGTTATCCTACGAGCAGTACTTC.

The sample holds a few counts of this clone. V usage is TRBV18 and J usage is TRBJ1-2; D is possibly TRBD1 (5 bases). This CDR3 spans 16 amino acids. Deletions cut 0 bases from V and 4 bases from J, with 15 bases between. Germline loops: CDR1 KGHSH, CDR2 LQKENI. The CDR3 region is CASSPPESRQLYGYTF. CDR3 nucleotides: TGTGCCAGCTCACCACCGGAATCGAGACAGCTCTATGGCTACACCTTC.

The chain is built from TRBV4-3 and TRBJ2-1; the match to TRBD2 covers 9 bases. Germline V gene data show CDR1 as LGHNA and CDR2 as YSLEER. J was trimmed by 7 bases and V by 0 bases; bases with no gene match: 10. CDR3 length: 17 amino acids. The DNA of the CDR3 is TGCGCCAGCAGCCAAGACCCCCTCAGGCGGGAGGGTAATGAGCAGTTCTTC. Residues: CASSQDPLRREGNEQFF.

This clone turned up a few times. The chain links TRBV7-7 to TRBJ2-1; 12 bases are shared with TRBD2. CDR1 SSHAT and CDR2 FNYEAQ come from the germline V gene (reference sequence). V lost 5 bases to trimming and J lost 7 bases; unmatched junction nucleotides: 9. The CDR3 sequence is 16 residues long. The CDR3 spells CASSDLAGGHGNEQFF. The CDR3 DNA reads TGTGCCAGCAGCGACCTAGCGGGAGGGCATGGAAATGAGCAGTTCTTC.

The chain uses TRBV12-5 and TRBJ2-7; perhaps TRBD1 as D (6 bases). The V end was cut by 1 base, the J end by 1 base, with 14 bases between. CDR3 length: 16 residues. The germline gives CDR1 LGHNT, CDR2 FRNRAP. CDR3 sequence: CASGLGPRTASYEQYF. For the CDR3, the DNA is TGTGCTAGTGGTTTGGGGCCCCGGACAGCATCCTACGAGCAGTACTTC.

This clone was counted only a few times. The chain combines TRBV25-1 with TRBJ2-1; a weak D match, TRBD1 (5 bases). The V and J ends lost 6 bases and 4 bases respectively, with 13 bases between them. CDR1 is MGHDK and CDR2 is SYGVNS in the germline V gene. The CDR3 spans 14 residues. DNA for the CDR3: TGTGCCAGCAGGAAGGGGCTCGATTACAATGAGCAGTTCTTC. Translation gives CASRKGLDYNEQFF.